The rows below give T cell receptor beta chains drawn from one sample of a study of T cells in Graves' hyperthyroidism and ophthalmopathy. One entry per CDR3 protein results from TCRdb running MiXCR on the multiplex PCR reads. The sample consists of 550,000 to 650,000 distinct CDR3 sequences, approximately 13% of them appearing once. The sequenced material came from blood. The receptor source for this set is a woman in her 30s with Graves' hyperthyroidism that later progressed to Graves' ophthalmopathy. The CDR3 runs from the conserved cysteine through the conserved F or W. The order of the fields is CDR3 protein, CDR3 DNA, D gene, clone size, V gene, J gene. A D gene is named only where the DNA matches it firmly. A row's size may be missing; if present it is once, few, many or a size class.

CASSHRSYEQYF	TGTGCCAGCAGCCATCGCTCCTACGAGCAGTACTTC	-	many	TRBV7-2	TRBJ2-7
CSAYRRGQDYGYTF	TGCAGCGCCTATAGGAGGGGTCAGGACTATGGCTACACCTTC	-	many	TRBV29-1	TRBJ1-2
CASRVRGAGEKLFF	TGTGCCAGCAGGGTTAGGGGCGCAGGGGAAAAACTGTTTTTT	-	many	TRBV7-2	TRBJ1-4
CASSFYSVGNYEQYF	TGTGCCAGCAGCTTCTACAGCGTAGGGAACTACGAGCAGTACTTC	-	many	TRBV7-8	TRBJ2-7
CASSTGFDSNQPQHF	TGTGCCAGCAGTACTGGTTTCGATAGCAATCAGCCCCAGCATTTT	-	many	TRBV2	TRBJ1-5
CASSIQKALLAKNIQYF	TGTGCCAGTAGTATACAGAAGGCGTTACTAGCCAAAAACATTCAGTACTTC	-	few	TRBV19	TRBJ2-4
CASGLALGLAGGSYEQYF	TGTGCTAGTGGTTTGGCATTGGGACTAGCGGGAGGATCCTACGAGCAGTACTTC	TRBD2	many	TRBV12-5	TRBJ2-7
CASMGAAYEQYF	TGTGCCAGCATGGGGGCGGCCTACGAGCAGTACTTC	-	-	TRBV2	TRBJ2-7
CAIMRGHSGRTPPNTGELFF	TGTGCCATCATGAGGGGGCATAGCGGGAGAACCCCTCCGAACACCGGGGAGCTGTTTTTT	TRBD2	many	TRBV10-3	TRBJ2-2
CASSSPGPIYEQYF	TGTGCCAGCAGTTCCCCGGGACCGATTTACGAGCAGTACTTC	-	few	TRBV28	TRBJ2-7
CSGSGGLGRTDTQYF	TGCAGTGGCTCCGGGGGTTTGGGGCGCACAGATACGCAGTATTTT	-	-	TRBV20-1	TRBJ2-3
CAWSQGSDEQYF	TGTGCCTGGAGTCAGGGCTCGGACGAGCAGTACTTC	-	many	TRBV30	TRBJ2-7
CASSSGGGVINSPLHF	TGTGCCAGCAGCTCGGGGGGTGGTGTCATAAATTCACCCCTCCACTTT	-	-	TRBV7-9	TRBJ1-6
CASSEWGREPQGQYF	TGTGCCAGCAGTGAATGGGGCAGGGAGCCCCAGGGGCAGTACTTC	-	many	TRBV25-1	TRBJ2-7
CSVHPTLLQTDYGYTF	TGCAGTGTTCACCCGACCCTCCTGCAGACGGACTATGGCTACACCTTC	-	-	TRBV20-1	TRBJ1-2
CATSMGGASEAFF	TGTGCCACCAGTATGGGAGGGGCCTCCGAAGCTTTCTTT	-	few	TRBV24-1	TRBJ1-1
CSARVGGRGTGELFF	TGCAGTGCTAGAGTAGGAGGGAGGGGTACCGGGGAGCTGTTTTTT	TRBD2	once	TRBV20-1	TRBJ2-2
CSAGGRRDNEQFF	TGCAGTGCCGGGGGTCGACGGGACAATGAGCAGTTCTTC	-	many	TRBV20-1	TRBJ2-1
CASTDSLRETQYF	TGTGCCAGCACAGACTCGTTAAGGGAGACCCAGTACTTC	-	few	TRBV6-1	TRBJ2-5
CSVENRGNYGYTF	TGCAGCGTTGAAAACAGGGGAAACTATGGCTACACCTTC	TRBD1	few	TRBV29-1	TRBJ1-2
CASRREESPYNEQFF	TGTGCCAGCCGGAGGGAGGAGTCTCCCTACAATGAGCAGTTCTTC	-	-	TRBV6-4	TRBJ2-1
CASTERAGFYGYTF	TGTGCCAGCACCGAACGGGCAGGGTTCTATGGCTACACCTTC	-	-	TRBV6-1	TRBJ1-2
CASSLGTPNERFF	TGTGCCAGCAGCCTCGGGACACCAAATGAGCGGTTCTTC	-	-	TRBV3-1	TRBJ2-1
CASSYVGGNYGYTF	TGTGCCAGCAGTTACGTTGGAGGGAACTATGGCTACACCTTC	-	few	TRBV6-2/TRBV6-3	TRBJ1-2
CAWSVGGTYEQYF	TGTGCCTGGAGTGTAGGTGGTACCTACGAGCAGTACTTC	-	many	TRBV30	TRBJ2-7
CSARLIGITPMETQYF	TGCAGTGCTAGGCTTATTGGGATCACCCCAATGGAGACCCAGTACTTC	-	few	TRBV20-1	TRBJ2-5
CASSTTLAGGLQETQYF	TGTGCCAGCAGCACTACACTAGCGGGAGGACTCCAAGAGACCCAGTACTTC	TRBD2	many	TRBV27	TRBJ2-5
CSAEVLSNYGYTF	TGCAGCGCTGAGGTACTCTCTAACTATGGCTACACCTTC	-	few	TRBV20-1	TRBJ1-2
CASSPAGRYEQYF	TGTGCCAGCAGCCCCGCCGGACGCTACGAGCAGTACTTC	-	few	TRBV27	TRBJ2-7
CASSSLRGGNTEAFF	TGTGCCAGCAGCTCCCTTAGGGGGGGGAACACTGAAGCTTTCTTT	-	-	TRBV5-6	TRBJ1-1
CASTNQSWRESTDTQYF	TGTGCCAGCACCAACCAGAGCTGGCGGGAGAGCACAGATACGCAGTATTTT	TRBD2	many	TRBV28	TRBJ2-3
CASSALPGRSYNEQFF	TGTGCCAGTAGTGCCCTCCCCGGCCGCTCCTACAATGAGCAGTTCTTC	-	many	TRBV19	TRBJ2-1
CASMGGQEGGKLFF	TGTGCCAGCATGGGGGGACAGGAAGGAGGAAAACTGTTTTTT	TRBD1	many	TRBV2	TRBJ1-4
CASSPAGGTHNEQFF	TGTGCCAGCAGCCCTGCTGGTGGGACACATAATGAGCAGTTCTTC	-	many	TRBV11-3	TRBJ2-1
CASSLDTSEGNEQFF	TGTGCCAGCAGTTTGGACACATCCGAGGGTAATGAGCAGTTCTTC	-	many	TRBV2	TRBJ2-1